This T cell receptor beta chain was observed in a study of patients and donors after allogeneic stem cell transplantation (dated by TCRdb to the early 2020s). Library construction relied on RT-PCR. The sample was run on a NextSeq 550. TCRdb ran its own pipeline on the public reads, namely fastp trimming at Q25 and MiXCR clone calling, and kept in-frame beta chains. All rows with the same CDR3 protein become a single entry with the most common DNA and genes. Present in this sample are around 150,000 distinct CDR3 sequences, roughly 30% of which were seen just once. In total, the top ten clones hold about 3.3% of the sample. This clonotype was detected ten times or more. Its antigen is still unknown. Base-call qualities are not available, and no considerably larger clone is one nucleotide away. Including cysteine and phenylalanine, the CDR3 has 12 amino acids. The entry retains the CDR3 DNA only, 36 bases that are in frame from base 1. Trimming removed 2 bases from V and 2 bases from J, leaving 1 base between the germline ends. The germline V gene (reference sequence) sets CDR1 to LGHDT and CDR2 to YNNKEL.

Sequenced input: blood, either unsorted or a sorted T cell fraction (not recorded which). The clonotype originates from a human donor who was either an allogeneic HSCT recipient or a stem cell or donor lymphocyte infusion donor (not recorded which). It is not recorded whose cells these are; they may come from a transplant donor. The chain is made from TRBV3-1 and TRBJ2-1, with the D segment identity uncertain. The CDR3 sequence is CASSQTYNEQFF. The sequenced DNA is TGTGCCAGCAGCCAAACCTACAATGAGCAGTTCTTC.